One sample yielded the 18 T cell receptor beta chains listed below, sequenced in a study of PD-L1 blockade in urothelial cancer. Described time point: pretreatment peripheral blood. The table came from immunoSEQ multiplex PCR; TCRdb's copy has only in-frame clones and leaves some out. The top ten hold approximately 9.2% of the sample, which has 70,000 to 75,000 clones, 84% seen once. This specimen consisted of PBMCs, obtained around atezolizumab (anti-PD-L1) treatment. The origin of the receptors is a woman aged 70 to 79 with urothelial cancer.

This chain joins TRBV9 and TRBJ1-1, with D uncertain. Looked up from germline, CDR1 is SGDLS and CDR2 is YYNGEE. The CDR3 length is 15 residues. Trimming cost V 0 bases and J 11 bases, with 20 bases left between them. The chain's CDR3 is CASSVDIGQAVSAFF. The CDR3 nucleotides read TGTGCCAGCAGCGTAGATATTGGGCAGGCCGTATCGGCTTTCTTT. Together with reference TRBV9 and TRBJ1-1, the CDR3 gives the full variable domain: DSGVTQTPKHLITATGQRVTLRCSPRSGDLSVYWYQQSLDQGLQFLIQYYNGEERAKGNILERFSAQQFPDLHSELNLSSLELGDSALYFCASSVDIGQAVSAFFGQGTRLTVV.

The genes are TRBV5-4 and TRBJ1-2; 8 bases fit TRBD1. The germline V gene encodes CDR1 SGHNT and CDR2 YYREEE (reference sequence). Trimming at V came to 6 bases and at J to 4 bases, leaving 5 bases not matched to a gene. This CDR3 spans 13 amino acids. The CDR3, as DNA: TGTGCCAGCATCCCCGACAGGGGCTATGGCTACACCTTC. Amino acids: CASIPDRGYGYTF.

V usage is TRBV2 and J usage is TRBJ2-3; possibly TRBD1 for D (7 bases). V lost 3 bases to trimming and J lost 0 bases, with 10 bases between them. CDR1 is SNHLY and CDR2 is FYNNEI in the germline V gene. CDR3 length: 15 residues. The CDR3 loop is CASSEAGGSTDTQYF. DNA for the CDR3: TGTGCCAGCAGTGAGGCAGGGGGGAGCACAGATACGCAGTATTTT.

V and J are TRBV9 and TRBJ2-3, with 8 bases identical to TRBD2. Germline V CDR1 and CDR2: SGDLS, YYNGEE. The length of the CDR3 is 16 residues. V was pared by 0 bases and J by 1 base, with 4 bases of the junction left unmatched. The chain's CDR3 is CASSVEAGVGTDTQYF. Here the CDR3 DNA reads TGTGCCAGCAGCGTAGAAGCGGGAGTAGGCACAGATACGCAGTATTTT.

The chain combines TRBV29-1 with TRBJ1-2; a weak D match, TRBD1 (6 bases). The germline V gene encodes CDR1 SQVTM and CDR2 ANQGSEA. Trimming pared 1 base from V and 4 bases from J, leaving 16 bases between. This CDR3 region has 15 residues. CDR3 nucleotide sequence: TGCAGCGTTGAAGCTAGCCAGGGGATCGGCTATGGCTACACCTTC. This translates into CSVEASQGIGYGYTF.

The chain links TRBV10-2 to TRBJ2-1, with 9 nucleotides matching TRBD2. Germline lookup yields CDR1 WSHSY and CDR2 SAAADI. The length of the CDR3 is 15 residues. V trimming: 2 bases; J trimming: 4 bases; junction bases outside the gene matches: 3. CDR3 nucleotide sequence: TGCGCCAGCAGTGAGGGCGGGAGGGTATACAATGAGCAGTTCTTC. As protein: CASSEGGRVYNEQFF.

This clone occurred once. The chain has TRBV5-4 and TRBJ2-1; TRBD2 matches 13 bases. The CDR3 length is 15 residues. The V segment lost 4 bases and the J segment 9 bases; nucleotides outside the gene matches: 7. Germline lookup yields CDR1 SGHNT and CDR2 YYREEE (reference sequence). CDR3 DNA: TGTGCCAGCAGCGCTACTAGCGGGAGGGGCATTGAGCAGTTCTTC. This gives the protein CASSATSGRGIEQFF.

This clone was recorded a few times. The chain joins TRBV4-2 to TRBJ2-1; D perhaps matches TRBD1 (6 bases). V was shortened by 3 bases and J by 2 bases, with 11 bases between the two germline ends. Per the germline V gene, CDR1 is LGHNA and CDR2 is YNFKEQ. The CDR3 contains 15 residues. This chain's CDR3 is CASSQADRPYNEQFF. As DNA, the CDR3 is TGTGCCAGCAGCCAGGCCGACAGGCCCTACAATGAGCAGTTCTTC.

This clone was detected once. CDR3 residues: CASSLALGTYTDTQYF. In DNA form, the CDR3 reads TGTGCCAGCAGCTTAGCCCTCGGGACTTACACAGATACGCAGTATTTT. The rearrangement uses TRBV7-2 and TRBJ2-3, with D perhaps TRBD2 (6 bases). Germline assignment: CDR1 SGHTA and CDR2 FQGNSA. CDR3 length equals 16 residues. V was pared by 0 bases and J by 2 bases, with 12 bases between.

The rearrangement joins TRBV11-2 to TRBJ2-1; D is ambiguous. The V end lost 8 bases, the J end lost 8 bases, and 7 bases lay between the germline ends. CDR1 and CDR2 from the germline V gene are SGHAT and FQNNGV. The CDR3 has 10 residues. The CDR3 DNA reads TGTGCCAGCTCTCGAGATGAGCAGTTCTTC. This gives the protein CASSRDEQFF.

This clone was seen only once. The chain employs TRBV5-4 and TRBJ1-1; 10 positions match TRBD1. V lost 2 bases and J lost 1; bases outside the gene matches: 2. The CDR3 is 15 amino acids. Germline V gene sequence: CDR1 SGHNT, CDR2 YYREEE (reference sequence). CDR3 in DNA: TGTGCCAGCAGCTTCGGGACAGGGGAGAACACTGAAGCTTTCTTT. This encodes CASSFGTGENTEAFF.

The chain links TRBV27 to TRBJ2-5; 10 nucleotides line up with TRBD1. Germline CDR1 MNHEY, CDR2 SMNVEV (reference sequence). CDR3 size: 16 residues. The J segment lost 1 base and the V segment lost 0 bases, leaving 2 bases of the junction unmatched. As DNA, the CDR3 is TGTGCCAGCAGTTTATCAAGGACAGGGGGCCAAGAGACCCAGTACTTC. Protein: CASSLSRTGGQETQYF.

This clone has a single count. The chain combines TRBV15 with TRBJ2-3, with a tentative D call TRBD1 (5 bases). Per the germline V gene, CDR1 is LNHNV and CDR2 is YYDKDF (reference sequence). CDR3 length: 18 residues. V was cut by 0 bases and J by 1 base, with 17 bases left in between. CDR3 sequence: CATSRDHGWGRGTDTQYF. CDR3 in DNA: TGTGCCACCAGCAGAGATCATGGCTGGGGCAGGGGCACAGATACGCAGTATTTT.

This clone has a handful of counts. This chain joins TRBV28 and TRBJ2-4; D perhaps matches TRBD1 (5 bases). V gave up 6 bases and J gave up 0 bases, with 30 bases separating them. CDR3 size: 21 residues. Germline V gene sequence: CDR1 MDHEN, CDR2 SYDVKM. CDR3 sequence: CASSSPAGWGSNLLAKNIQYF. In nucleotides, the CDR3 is TGTGCCAGCAGCAGCCCAGCCGGCTGGGGCTCCAATCTACTAGCCAAAAACATTCAGTACTTC.

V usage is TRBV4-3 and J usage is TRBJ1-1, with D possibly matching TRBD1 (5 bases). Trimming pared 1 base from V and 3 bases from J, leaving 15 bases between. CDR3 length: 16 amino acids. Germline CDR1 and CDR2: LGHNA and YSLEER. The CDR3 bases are TGCGCCAGCAGCCAAGGGGTTGGAGGGGAGCACACTGAAGCTTTCTTT. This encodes CASSQGVGGEHTEAFF.

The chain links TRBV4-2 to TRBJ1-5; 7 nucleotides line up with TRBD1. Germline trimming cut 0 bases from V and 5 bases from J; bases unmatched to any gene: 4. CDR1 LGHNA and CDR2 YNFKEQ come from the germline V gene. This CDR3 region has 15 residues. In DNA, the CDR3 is TGTGCCAGCAGCCAAGAAGGGGGCCGGGATCAGCCCCAGCATTTT. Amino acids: CASSQEGGRDQPQHF.

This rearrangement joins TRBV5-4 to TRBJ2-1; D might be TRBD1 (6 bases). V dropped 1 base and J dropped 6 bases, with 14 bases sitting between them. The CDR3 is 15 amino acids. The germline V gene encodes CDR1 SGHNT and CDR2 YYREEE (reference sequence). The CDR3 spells CASSLLPGVGNEQFF. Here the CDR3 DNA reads TGTGCCAGCAGCTTGTTACCAGGGGTAGGCAATGAGCAGTTCTTC. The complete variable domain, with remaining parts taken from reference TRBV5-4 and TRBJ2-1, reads ETGVTQSPTHLIKTRGQQVTLRCSSQSGHNTVSWYQQALGQGPQFIFQYYREEENGRGNFPPRFSGLQFPNYSSELNVNALELDDSALYLCASSLLPGVGNEQFFGPGTRLTVL.

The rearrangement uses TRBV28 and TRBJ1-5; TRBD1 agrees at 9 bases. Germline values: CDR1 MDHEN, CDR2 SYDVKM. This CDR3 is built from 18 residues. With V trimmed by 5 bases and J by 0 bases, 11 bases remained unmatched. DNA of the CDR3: TGTGCCAGCAGTCCTTACAGGGGGCTCCCCCGTAGCAATCAGCCCCAGCATTTT. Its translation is CASSPYRGLPRSNQPQHF.